This T cell receptor (beta chain) originates from a study of post-analysis software for immune sequencing data. Turning to the study itself: Relapsing-remitting, secondary progressive and progressive-relapsing multiple sclerosis were all included among the disease courses. The study's findings and limits: Samples from a shared batch, those prepared together, strongly co-clustered by F measure. Diversity measured as normalized Chao1 was significantly lower in multiple sclerosis patients than in controls. Five TRBV segments (TRBV5-6, TRBV5-1 and TRBV20-1 among them) occurred more frequently in patients than in controls.

CDR3 length: 13 residues. The germline V gene has CDR1 KGHSH and CDR2 LQKENI. V lost 3 bases, J lost 6 bases, and 10 bases lay in between. About this clonotype itself: Its matching antigen is unknown.

Unique molecular identifiers were present in the TCR beta cDNA libraries. Input populations of roughly 0.95 to 10 million T cells gave rise to some 500,000 cDNA molecules. Via MiXCR, TCRdb re-called the PCR reads, giving one row per CDR3 protein. The sample contains 700,000 to 800,000 distinct CDR3 sequences, about 27% of which appear only once. The chain employs TRBV18 and TRBJ2-3; TRBD2 might be the D (6 bases). The sequencing input was blood. The source of this sequence is a girl between 10 and 17 years old with multiple sclerosis. The CDR3 DNA sequence: TGTGCCAGCTCACCCCCGACTAGGGATACGCAGTATTTT. It translates to CASSPPTRDTQYF.